The 24 T cell receptor beta chains below come from one sample, sequenced in a study of CD4 T cells in relation to SARS-CoV-2 and coronaviruses. Their antigen targets remain unknown. The repertoire was sequenced with immunoSEQ multiplex PCR; TCRdb's copy has only in-frame clones and lacks some. This table has fewer than 45,000 clones, around 82% appearing once. The sample consisted of naive CD4+ T cells from PBMCs, cultured in vitro. Described subset: naive CD4+ T cells isolated by negative enrichment. The receptors shown here come from an adult with COVID-19.

This rearrangement joins TRBV28 to TRBJ2-3; 10 bases line up with TRBD2. Germline-derived CDR1 and CDR2 are MDHEN and SYDVKM. V shed 6 bases and J 4 bases; nucleotides not matched to a gene: 10. The CDR3 runs 16 residues. The CDR3 protein is CASRHPGTSVADTQYF. In DNA, the CDR3 is TGTGCCAGCAGACACCCCGGGACTAGCGTCGCAGATACGCAGTATTTT.

V gene TRBV6-4 combines with J gene TRBJ2-4; D unresolved. The CDR3 consists of 12 residues. The germline V and J ends were trimmed by 8 bases and 2 bases, with 7 bases remaining between them. CDR1 and CDR2 from the germline V gene are MRHNA and SNTAGT. The CDR3 loop reads CASPPSKNIQYF. The CDR3 region has the DNA TGTGCCAGCCCCCCTTCCAAAAACATTCAGTACTTC.

This clone has only one observation. The chain is built from TRBV4-2 and TRBJ1-6; no firm D call. With 0 bases removed from V and 5 bases from J, the gap between germline ends came to 11 bases. The CDR3 has 16 residues. Germline V gene lookup returns CDR1 LGHNA and CDR2 YNFKEQ. The CDR3 DNA reads TGTGCCAGCAGCCAAGATAGGCAGACCGATAATTCACCCCTCCACTTT. This gives the protein CASSQDRQTDNSPLHF.

The chain carries TRBV3-1 (or the pseudogene TRBV3-2) and TRBJ1-3; tentative D call: TRBD1 (6 bases). V dropped 4 bases and J dropped 0 bases, with 10 bases sitting between them. The length of the CDR3 is 15 residues. Germline values: CDR1 LGHDT, CDR2 YNNKEL (reference sequence). DNA for the CDR3: TGTGCCAGCAGCCGGGGGACACCCTCTGGAAACACCATATATTTT. Encoded protein: CASSRGTPSGNTIYF.

The rearrangement uses TRBV7-3 and TRBJ2-1, with TRBD2 matching over 14 bases. Germline trimming cut 4 bases from V and 9 bases from J; bases unmatched to any gene: 5. The CDR3 is made up of 15 amino acids. Germline CDR1 is SGHTA and CDR2 is FQGTGA. CDR3 sequence (DNA): TGTGCCAGCAGCTGGGGACTAGCGGGAGTTCGTGAGCAGTTCTTC. Its translation is CASSWGLAGVREQFF.

The table lists this clone with a few counts. This sequence joins TRBV19 and TRBJ1-2; D gene ambiguous. V lost 9 bases, J lost 2 bases, and 16 bases lay in between. Germline-derived CDR1 and CDR2 are LNHDA and SQIVND (reference sequence). The length of the CDR3 is 14 residues. The CDR3 DNA sequence: TGTGCCAGCCGCCACGGGTCCGGAAACTATGGCTACACCTTC. It translates to CASRHGSGNYGYTF.

This clone was counted a few times. Here the CDR3 DNA reads TGTGCCAGCAGGACCGGGACAGACCTAGAGCAGTACTTC. It is translated as CASRTGTDLEQYF. This chain uses TRBV2 with TRBJ2-7; 7 nucleotides line up with TRBD1. The CDR3 is 13 residues long. Unmatched junction bases numbered 9, after V lost 6 bases and J lost 7 bases. Germline assignment: CDR1 SNHLY and CDR2 FYNNEI.

This clone was recorded once. The V and J genes are TRBV29-1 and TRBJ2-5; TRBD2 is a possible D gene (6 bases). The V gene's germline CDR1 is SQVTM and CDR2 ANQGSEA. Trimming took 6 bases from V and 2 from J, leaving 19 bases between them. The CDR3 extends over 15 amino acids. The CDR3 protein is CSVRDSQGNQETQYF. Here the CDR3 DNA reads TGCAGCGTGCGGGACTCCCAAGGAAATCAAGAGACCCAGTACTTC. Filled out from reference TRBV29-1 and TRBJ2-5, the complete variable domain reads SAVISQKPSRDICQRGTSLTIQCQVDSQVTMMFWYRQQPGQSLTLIATANQGSEATYESGFVIDKFPISRPNLTFSTLTVSNMSPEDSSIYLCSVRDSQGNQETQYFGPGTRLLVL.

The genes are TRBV19 and TRBJ2-1, with 12 bases matching TRBD2. Per the germline V gene, CDR1 is LNHDA and CDR2 is SQIVND (reference sequence). The V and J ends lost 5 bases and 7 bases, in that order; junction bases with no gene match: 6. The CDR3 extends over 15 amino acids. Here the CDR3 DNA reads TGTGCCAGTAGTGTCGGGACTAGCGGGTTTAATGAGCAGTTCTTC. This gives the protein CASSVGTSGFNEQFF.

This chain joins TRBV11-2 and TRBJ2-1; D perhaps matches TRBD1 (5 bases). V shed 2 bases and J shed 3 bases, with 20 bases lying between them. Germline V lookup: CDR1 SGHAT, CDR2 FQNNGV. This CDR3 is 18 amino acids long. CDR3 coding DNA: TGTGCCAGCAGCTTACTGGGGTTGAGGACACCGTTCTACAATGAGCAGTTCTTC. Protein product: CASSLLGLRTPFYNEQFF.

This clone appeared a single time. The chain joins TRBV27 to TRBJ2-3, with D perhaps TRBD1 (5 bases). This CDR3 comprises 14 residues. Germline V CDR1 and CDR2: MNHEY, SMNVEV (reference sequence). V was cut by 3 bases and J by 2 bases, with 9 bases left in between. CDR3 nucleotide sequence: TGTGCCAGCAGTTTTAAGGGGCCCACAGATACGCAGTATTTT. It yields the protein CASSFKGPTDTQYF.

This clone has a single count. The CDR3 region is CASSEPGVYEQYF. The CDR3, as DNA: TGTGCCAGCAGTGAGCCAGGCGTCTACGAGCAGTACTTC. The gene calls are TRBV25-1 and TRBJ2-7; no reliable D call. This CDR3 has 13 amino acids. The germline gives CDR1 MGHDK, CDR2 SYGVNS. Trimming took off 3 bases at V and 3 bases at J, with 9 bases between the two ends.

This chain connects TRBV5-1 to TRBJ2-7; TRBD1 aligns across 7 bases. The germline gives CDR1 SGHRS, CDR2 YFSETQ. Trimming removed 4 bases from V and 2 bases from J; junction bases left unmatched: 6. CDR3 length: 14 residues. CDR3 in amino acids: CASSTRQGTYEQYF. The CDR3 bases are TGCGCCAGCAGCACCAGACAGGGTACCTACGAGCAGTACTTC.

This clone was seen just once. This rearrangement joins TRBV9 to TRBJ2-3, with a possible D match to TRBD2 (5 bases). Germline V gene data show CDR1 as SGDLS and CDR2 as YYNGEE. The CDR3 is made up of 13 amino acids. V dropped 10 bases and J dropped 2 bases, with 14 bases sitting between them. The CDR3 bases are TGTGCCTCAACCCCCGGGGACACAGATACGCAGTATTTT. As protein: CASTPGDTDTQYF.

The chain is built from TRBV18 and TRBJ2-7; 9 bases match TRBD1. Germline V gene data show CDR1 as KGHSH and CDR2 as LQKENI. V trimming: 6 bases; J trimming: 2 bases; junction bases outside the gene matches: 5. The CDR3 runs to 14 residues. The CDR3 here is CASSARDRAYEQYF. Here the CDR3 DNA reads TGTGCCAGCTCGGCCCGGGACAGGGCCTACGAGCAGTACTTC.

The chain carries TRBV12-5 and TRBJ1-5, with D uncertain. The CDR3 has 13 residues. V lost 3 bases, J lost 4 bases, and 7 bases lay in between. The germline gives CDR1 LGHNT, CDR2 FRNRAP. CDR3 sequence (DNA): TGTGCTAGTGGTTTTGGGTCTAATCAGCCCCAGCATTTT. This encodes CASGFGSNQPQHF. The whole variable domain, remainder taken from reference TRBV12-5 and TRBJ1-5, is DARVTQTPRHKVTEMGQEVTMRCQPILGHNTVFWYRQTMMQGLELLAYFRNRAPLDDSGMPKDRFSAEMPDATLATLKIQPSEPRDSAVYFCASGFGSNQPQHFGDGTRLSIL.

The chain uses TRBV28 and TRBJ2-2; TRBD1 agrees at 7 bases. Looked up from germline, CDR1 is MDHEN and CDR2 is SYDVKM. There are 14 residues in the CDR3. Unmatched junction bases numbered 2, after V lost 7 bases and J lost 0 bases. CDR3 residues: CASKGAANTGELFF. DNA of the CDR3: TGTGCCAGCAAGGGGGCAGCGAACACCGGGGAGCTGTTTTTT.

This chain uses TRBV14 with TRBJ2-2, with D unclear. The CDR3 loop spans 14 amino acids. Trimming took off 8 bases at V and 0 bases at J, with 10 bases between the two ends. CDR1 and CDR2 (germline): SGHDN, FVKESK. CDR3 amino acids: CASGRLPNTGELFF. In DNA form, the CDR3 reads TGTGCCAGCGGCCGGCTACCGAACACCGGGGAGCTGTTTTTT. Full variable domain (remainder filled in from reference TRBV14 and TRBJ2-2): EAGVTQFPSHSVIEKGQTVTLRCDPISGHDNLYWYRRVMGKEIKFLLHFVKESKQDESGMPNNRFLAERTGGTYSTLKVQPAELEDSGVYFCASGRLPNTGELFFGEGSRLTVL.

The CDR3 DNA reads TGTGCCTGGAATGTATGGCCCGAGCAGTACTTC. As protein: CAWNVWPEQYF. The chain links TRBV30 to TRBJ2-7; D unclear. This CDR3 has 11 amino acids. CDR1 GTSNPN and CDR2 SVGIG come from the germline V gene (reference sequence). V gave up 4 bases and J gave up 6 bases, with 10 bases separating them.

This chain uses TRBV9 with TRBJ2-7, with 9 bases aligning to TRBD1. CDR1 and CDR2 from the germline V gene are SGDLS and YYNGEE. The CDR3 is 14 amino acids. With 7 bases clipped from V and 4 bases from J, the junction kept 9 bases outside the gene matches. CDR3 residues: CASRPDRGLYEQYF. As DNA, the CDR3 is TGTGCCAGCCGCCCGGACAGGGGTCTGTACGAGCAGTACTTC.

The J gene is TRBJ2-1, the V gene TRBV19, with a possible D match to TRBD1 (7 bases). V was cut by 9 bases and J by 14 bases, with 20 bases left in between. The CDR3 is 12 amino acids. CDR1 is LNHDA, CDR2 SQIVND, per germline (reference sequence). The CDR3 reads CASQGDSGREFF. The CDR3 DNA reads as TGTGCCAGCCAGGGGGACTCCGGTCGAGAGTTCTTC.

This clone is a singleton in its sample. The rearrangement links TRBV19 to TRBJ2-7, with a possible D match to TRBD2 (6 bases). Trimming left V 8 bases short and J 0 bases short, with 11 bases between. Germline V gene data show CDR1 as LNHDA and CDR2 as SQIVND (reference sequence). The length of the CDR3 is 13 residues. The DNA of the CDR3 is TGTGCCAGTTTTCGGGGGAGCTCCTACGAGCAGTACTTC. Translating it yields CASFRGSSYEQYF.

The chain recombines TRBV18 with TRBJ2-5; TRBD2 aligns across 11 bases. Germline CDR1 and CDR2: KGHSH and LQKENI. The V and J ends lost 3 bases and 5 bases, in that order; junction bases with no gene match: 5. CDR3 length equals 15 residues. CDR3 in DNA: TGTGCCAGCTCACCTCTAGCGGGAGGAGGGGAGACCCAGTACTTC. Translated: CASSPLAGGGETQYF.

This clone was observed once. V gene TRBV9 combines with J gene TRBJ2-2; 7 bases align to TRBD2. CDR1 and CDR2 from the germline V gene are SGDLS and YYNGEE. CDR3 length: 15 amino acids. V was clipped by 3 bases and J by 6 bases; unmatched bases: 8. In nucleotides, the CDR3 is TGTGCCAGCAGCGAACCAGCGGGGTTGGCCGGGGAGCTGTTTTTT. Translated: CASSEPAGLAGELFF. Variable domain in full (rest from reference TRBV9 and TRBJ2-2): DSGVTQTPKHLITATGQRVTLRCSPRSGDLSVYWYQQSLDQGLQFLIQYYNGEERAKGNILERFSAQQFPDLHSELNLSSLELGDSALYFCASSEPAGLAGELFFGEGSRLTVL.